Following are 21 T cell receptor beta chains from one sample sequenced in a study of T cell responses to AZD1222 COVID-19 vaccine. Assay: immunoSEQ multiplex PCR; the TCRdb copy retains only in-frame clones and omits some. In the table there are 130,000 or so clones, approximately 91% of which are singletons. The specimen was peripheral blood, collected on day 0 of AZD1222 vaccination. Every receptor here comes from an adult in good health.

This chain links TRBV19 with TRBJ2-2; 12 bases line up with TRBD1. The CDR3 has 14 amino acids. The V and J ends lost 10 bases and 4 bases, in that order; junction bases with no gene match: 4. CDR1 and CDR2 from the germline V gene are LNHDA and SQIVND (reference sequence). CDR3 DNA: TGTGCCACCCAGGGACAGGGGGCCACCGGGGAGCTGTTTTTT. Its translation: CATQGQGATGELFF.

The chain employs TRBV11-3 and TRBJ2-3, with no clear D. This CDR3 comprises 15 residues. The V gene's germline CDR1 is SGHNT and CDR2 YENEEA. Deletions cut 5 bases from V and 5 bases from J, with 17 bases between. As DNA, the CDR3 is TGTGCCAGCAGCAAAAACCAGAAACCGGGAGATACGCAGTATTTT. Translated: CASSKNQKPGDTQYF.

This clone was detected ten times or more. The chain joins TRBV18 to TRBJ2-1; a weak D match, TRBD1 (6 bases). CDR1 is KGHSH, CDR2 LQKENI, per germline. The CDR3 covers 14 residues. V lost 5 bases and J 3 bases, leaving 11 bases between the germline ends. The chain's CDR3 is CASSATGYYNEQFF. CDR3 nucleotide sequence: TGTGCCAGCTCAGCTACAGGGTACTACAATGAGCAGTTCTTC.

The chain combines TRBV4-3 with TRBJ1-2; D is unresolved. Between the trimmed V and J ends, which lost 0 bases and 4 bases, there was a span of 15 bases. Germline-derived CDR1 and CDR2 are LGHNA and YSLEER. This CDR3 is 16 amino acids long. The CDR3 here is CASSQETGREAYGYTF. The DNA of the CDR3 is TGCGCCAGCAGCCAAGAGACGGGCCGCGAAGCCTATGGCTACACCTTC.

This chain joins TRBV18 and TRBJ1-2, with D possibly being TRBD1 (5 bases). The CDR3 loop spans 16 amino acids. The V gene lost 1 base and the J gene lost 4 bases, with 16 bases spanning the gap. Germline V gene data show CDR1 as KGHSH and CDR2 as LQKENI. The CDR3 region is CASSPQGPSSGYGYTF. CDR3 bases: TGTGCCAGCTCACCACAGGGACCCTCATCGGGCTATGGCTACACCTTC. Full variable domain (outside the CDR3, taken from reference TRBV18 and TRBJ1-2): NAGVMQNPRHLVRRRGQEARLRCSPMKGHSHVYWYRQLPEEGLKFMVYLQKENIIDESGMPKERFSAEFPKEGPSILRIQQVVRGDSAAYFCASSPQGPSSGYGYTFGSGTRLTVV.

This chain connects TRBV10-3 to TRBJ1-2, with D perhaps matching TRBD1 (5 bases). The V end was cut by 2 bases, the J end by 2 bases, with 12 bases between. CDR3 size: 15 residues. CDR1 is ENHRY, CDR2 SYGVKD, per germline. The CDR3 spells CAISERQPINYGYTF. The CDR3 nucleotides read TGTGCCATCAGTGAGAGACAGCCCATAAACTATGGCTACACCTTC.

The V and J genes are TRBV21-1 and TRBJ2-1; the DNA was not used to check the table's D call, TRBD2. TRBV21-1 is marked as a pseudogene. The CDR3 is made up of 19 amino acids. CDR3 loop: CASSFRTSGGPSSYNEQFF. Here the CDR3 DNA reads TGTGCCAGCAGCTTCCGGACTAGCGGGGGGCCCAGCTCCTACAATGAGCAGTTCTTC.

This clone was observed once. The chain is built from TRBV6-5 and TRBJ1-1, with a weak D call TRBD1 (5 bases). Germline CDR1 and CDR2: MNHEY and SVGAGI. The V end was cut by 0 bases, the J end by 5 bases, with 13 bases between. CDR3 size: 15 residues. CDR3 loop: CASSYSYGGETEAFF. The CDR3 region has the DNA TGTGCCAGCAGTTACTCGTACGGGGGGGAAACTGAAGCTTTCTTT.

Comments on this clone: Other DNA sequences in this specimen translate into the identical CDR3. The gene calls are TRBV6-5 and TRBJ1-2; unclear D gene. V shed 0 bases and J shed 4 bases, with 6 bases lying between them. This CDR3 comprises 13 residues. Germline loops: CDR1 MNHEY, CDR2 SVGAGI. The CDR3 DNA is TGTGCCAGCAGTTACTCCCGGGGCTATGGCTACACCTTC. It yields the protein CASSYSRGYGYTF.

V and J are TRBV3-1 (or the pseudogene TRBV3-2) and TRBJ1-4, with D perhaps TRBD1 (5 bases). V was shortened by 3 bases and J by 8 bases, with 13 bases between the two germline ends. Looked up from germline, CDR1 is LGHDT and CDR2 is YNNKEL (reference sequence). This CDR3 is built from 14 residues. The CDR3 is CASSHEGKGEKLFF. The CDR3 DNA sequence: TGTGCCAGCAGCCATGAGGGGAAAGGCGAAAAACTGTTTTTT.

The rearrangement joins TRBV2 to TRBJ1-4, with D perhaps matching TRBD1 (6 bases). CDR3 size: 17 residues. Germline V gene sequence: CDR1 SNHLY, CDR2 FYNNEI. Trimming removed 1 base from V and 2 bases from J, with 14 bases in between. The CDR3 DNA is TGTGCCAGCAGTGAAGACAGGGTTAGGTTCACTAATGAAAAACTGTTTTTT. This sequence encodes CASSEDRVRFTNEKLFF.

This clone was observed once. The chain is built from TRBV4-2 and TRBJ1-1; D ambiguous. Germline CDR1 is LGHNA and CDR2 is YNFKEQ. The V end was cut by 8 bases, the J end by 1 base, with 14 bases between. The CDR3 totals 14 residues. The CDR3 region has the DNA TGTGCCAGCCGAACGGGCGCCGGGAACACTGAAGCTTTCTTT. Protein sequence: CASRTGAGNTEAFF.

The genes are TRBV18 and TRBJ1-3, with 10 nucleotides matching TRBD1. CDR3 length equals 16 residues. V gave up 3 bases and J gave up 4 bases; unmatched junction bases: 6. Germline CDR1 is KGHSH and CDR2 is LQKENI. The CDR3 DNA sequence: TGTGCCAGCTCACCCCGCCGGACAGGGGGAGGAAACACCATATATTTT. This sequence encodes CASSPRRTGGGNTIYF.

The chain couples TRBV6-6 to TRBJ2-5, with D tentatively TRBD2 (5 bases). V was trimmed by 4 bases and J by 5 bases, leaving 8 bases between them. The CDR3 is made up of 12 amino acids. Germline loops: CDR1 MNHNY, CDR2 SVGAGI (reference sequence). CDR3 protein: CASSSSTETQYF. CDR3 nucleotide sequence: TGTGCCAGCAGTTCTAGCACCGAGACCCAGTACTTC.

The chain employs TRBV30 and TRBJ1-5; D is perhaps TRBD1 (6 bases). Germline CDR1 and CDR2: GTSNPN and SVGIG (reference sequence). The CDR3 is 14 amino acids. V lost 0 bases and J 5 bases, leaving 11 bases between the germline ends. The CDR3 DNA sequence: TGTGCCTGGAGTGTAGGGGGGAAGGATCAGCCCCAGCATTTT. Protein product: CAWSVGGKDQPQHF.

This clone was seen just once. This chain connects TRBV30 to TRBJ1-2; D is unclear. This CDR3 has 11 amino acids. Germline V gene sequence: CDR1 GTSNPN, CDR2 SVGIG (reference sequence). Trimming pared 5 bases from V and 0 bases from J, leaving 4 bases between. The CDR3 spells CAWGANYGYTF. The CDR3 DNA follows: TGTGCCTGGGGAGCTAACTATGGCTACACCTTC.

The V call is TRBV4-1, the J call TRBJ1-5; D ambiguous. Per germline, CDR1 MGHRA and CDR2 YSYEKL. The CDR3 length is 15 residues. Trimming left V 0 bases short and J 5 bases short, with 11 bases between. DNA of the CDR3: TGCGCCAGCAGCCAAGATCGACAAACCGATCAGCCCCAGCATTTT. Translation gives CASSQDRQTDQPQHF.

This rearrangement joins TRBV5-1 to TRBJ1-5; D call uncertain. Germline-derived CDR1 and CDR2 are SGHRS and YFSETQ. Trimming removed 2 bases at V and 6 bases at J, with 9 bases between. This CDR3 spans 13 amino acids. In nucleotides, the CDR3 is TGCGCCAGCAGCTTTGAGCGGGGTCAGCCCCAGCATTTT. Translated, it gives CASSFERGQPQHF.

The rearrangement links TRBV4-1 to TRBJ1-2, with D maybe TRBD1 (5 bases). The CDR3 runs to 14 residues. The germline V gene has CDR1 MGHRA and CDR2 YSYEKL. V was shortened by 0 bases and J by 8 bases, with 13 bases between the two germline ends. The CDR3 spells CASSQDRDRTGYTF. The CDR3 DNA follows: TGCGCCAGCAGCCAAGACAGGGACCGTACGGGCTACACCTTC.

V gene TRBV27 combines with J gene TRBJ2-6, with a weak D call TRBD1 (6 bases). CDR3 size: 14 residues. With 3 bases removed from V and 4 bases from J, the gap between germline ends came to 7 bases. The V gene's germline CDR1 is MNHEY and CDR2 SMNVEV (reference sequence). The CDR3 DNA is TGTGCCAGCAGTTTGGGGACAGGGGCCAACGTCCTGACTTTC. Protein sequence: CASSLGTGANVLTF.

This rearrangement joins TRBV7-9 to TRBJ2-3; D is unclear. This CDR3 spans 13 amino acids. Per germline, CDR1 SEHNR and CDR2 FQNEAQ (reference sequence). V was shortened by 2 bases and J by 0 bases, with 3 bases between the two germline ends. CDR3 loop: CASSLFSTDTQYF. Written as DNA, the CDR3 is TGTGCCAGCAGCTTATTTAGCACAGATACGCAGTATTTT.